This T cell receptor beta chain was captured by sequencing in a study of OX40 agonist ivuxolimab in advanced cancers. Overall study: Ivuxolimab is an agonistic anti-OX40 (CD134) antibody, and patients were treated with it.

Sequencing was performed with immunoSEQ multiplex PCR; in TCRdb, only in-frame clones are kept and a portion is missing. The sample carries some 45,000 clones, approximately 83% recorded once. Germline CDR1 is LGHNA and CDR2 is YSLEER. The CDR3 is 16 residues long. The V end was cut by 0 bases, the J end by 7 bases, with 15 bases between. People who had autoimmune disease history or systemic immunosuppression were excluded. The chain carries TRBV4-3 and TRBJ2-2; TRBD2 might be the D (6 bases). This TCR was sampled from an adult with an advanced solid tumor such as melanoma, head and neck, liver or kidney cancer. The material sequenced was CD4+ or CD8+ T cells sorted from blood, taken in a trial of the OX40 agonist ivuxolimab. CDR3 residues: CASSQEDLAGHGELFF. CDR3 in DNA: TGCGCCAGCAGCCAAGAGGATCTTGCGGGGCACGGGGAGCTGTTTTTT.